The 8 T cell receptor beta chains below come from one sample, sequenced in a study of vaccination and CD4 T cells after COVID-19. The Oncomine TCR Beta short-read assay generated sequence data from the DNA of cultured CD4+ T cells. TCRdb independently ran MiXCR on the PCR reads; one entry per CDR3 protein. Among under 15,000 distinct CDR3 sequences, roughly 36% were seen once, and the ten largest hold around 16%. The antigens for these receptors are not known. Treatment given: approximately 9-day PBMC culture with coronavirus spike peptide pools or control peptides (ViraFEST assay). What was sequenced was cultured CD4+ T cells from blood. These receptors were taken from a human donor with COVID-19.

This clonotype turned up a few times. The CDR3 DNA follows: TGTGCCACCAGTGACCATCGATTCCCGACGGGGGGACCTAACTATGGCTACACCTTC. Translated, it gives CATSDHRFPTGGPNYGYTF. The rearrangement links TRBV24-1 to TRBJ1-2, with D tentatively TRBD1 (5 bases). Germline CDR1 reads KGHDR; CDR2 reads SFDVKD. Trimming pared 4 bases from V and 0 bases from J, leaving 23 bases between. This CDR3 has 19 residues.

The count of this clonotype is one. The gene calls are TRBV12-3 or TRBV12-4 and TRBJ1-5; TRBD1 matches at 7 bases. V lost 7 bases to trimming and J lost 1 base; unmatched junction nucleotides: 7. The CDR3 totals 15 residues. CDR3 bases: TGTGCCAGCACCCCGACAGGGACGAGCAATCAGCCCCAGCATTTT. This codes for CASTPTGTSNQPQHF.

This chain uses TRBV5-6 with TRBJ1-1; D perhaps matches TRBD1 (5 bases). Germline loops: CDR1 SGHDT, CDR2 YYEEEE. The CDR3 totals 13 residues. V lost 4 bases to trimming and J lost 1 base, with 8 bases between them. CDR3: CASSLTENTEAFF. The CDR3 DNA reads TGTGCCAGCAGCCTGACAGAGAACACTGAAGCTTTCTTT.

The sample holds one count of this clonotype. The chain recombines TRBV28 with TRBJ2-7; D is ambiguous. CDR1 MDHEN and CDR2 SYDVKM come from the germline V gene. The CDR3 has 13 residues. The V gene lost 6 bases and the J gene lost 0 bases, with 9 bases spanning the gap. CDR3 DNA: TGTGCCAGCAGATATGGCAGCTCCTACGAGCAGTACTTC. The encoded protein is CASRYGSSYEQYF.

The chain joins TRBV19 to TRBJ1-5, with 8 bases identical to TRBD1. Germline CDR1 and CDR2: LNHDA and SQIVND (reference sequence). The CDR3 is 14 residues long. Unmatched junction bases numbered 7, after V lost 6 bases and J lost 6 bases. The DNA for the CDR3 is TGTGCCAGTAGACCGGACAGGGTGGGTCAGCCCCAGCATTTT. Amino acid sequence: CASRPDRVGQPQHF.

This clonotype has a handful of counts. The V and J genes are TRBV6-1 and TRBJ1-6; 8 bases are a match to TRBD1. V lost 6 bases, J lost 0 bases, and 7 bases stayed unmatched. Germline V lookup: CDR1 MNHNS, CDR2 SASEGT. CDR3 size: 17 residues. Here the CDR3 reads CASRGQVLSSYNSPLHF. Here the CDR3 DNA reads TGTGCCAGCAGGGGACAGGTCTTAAGCTCCTATAATTCACCCCTCCACTTT.

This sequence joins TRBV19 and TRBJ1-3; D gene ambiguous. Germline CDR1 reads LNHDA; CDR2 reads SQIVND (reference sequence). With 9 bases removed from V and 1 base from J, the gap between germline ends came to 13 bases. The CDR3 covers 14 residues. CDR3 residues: CASSRPGSGNTIYF. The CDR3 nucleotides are TGTGCCAGCTCGCGCCCGGGTTCTGGAAACACCATATATTTT.

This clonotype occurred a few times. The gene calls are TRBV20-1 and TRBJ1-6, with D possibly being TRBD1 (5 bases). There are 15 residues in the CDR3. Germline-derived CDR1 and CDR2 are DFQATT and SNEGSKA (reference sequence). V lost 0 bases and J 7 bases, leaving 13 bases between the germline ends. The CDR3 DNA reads TGCAGTGCTAGAGATCGGGACGGTAACAATTCACCCCTCCACTTT. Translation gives CSARDRDGNNSPLHF.